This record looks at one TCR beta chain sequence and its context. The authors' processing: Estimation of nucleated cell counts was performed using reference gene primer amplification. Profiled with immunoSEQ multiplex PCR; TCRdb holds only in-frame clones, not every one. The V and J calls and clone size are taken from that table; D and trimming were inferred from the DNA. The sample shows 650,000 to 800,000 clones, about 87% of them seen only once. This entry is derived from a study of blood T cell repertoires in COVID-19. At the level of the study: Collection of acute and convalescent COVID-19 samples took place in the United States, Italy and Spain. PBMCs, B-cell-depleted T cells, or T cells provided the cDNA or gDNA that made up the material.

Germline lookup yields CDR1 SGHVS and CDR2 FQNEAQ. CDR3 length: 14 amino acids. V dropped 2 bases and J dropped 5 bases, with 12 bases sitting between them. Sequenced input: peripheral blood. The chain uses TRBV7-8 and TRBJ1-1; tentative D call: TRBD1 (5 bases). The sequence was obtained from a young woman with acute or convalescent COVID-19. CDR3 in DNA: TGTGCCAGCAGCTTAATCGATGGGGCGACTGAAGCTTTCTTT. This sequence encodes CASSLIDGATEAFF. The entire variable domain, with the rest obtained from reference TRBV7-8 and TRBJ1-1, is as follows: GAGVSQSPRYKVAKRGQDVALRCDPISGHVSLFWYQQALGQGPEFLTYFQNEAQLDKSGLPSDRFFAERPEGSVSTLKIQRTQQEDSAVYLCASSLIDGATEAFFGQGTRLTVV.